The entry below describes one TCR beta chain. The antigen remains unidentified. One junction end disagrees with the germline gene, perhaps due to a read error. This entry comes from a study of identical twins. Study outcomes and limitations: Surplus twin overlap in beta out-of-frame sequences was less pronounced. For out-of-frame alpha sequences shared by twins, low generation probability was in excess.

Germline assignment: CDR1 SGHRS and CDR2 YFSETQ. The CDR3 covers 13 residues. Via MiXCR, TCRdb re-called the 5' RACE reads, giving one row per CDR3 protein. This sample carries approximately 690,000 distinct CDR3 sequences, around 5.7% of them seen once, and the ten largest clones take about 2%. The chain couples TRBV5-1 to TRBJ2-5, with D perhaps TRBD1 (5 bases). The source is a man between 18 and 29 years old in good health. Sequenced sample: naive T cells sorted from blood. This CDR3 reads CASSKQGLETRYF. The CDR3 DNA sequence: TGCGCCAGCAGCAAGCAGGGTCTCGAGACCCGGTACTTC.